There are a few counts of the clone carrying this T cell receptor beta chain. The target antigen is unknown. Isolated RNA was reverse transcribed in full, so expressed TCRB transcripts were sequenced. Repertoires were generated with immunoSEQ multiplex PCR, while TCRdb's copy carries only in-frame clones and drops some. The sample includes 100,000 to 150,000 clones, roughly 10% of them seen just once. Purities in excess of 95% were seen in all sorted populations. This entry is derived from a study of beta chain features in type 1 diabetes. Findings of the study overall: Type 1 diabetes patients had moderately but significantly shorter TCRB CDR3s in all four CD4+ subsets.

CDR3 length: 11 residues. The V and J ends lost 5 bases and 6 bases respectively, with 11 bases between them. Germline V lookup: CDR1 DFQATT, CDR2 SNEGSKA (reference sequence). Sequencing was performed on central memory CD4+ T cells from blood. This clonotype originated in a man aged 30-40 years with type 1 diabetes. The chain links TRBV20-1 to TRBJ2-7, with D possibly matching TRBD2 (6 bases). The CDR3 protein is CSADGGAEQYF. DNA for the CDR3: TGCAGTGCTGACGGCGGGGCCGAGCAGTACTTC.